This T cell receptor (beta chain) was sequenced for a study of shared clonotypes between healthy human individuals. Study-wide results and caveats: In general, naive subsets displayed greater estimated richness than memory subsets did. Deeper or shallower sequencing was expected to change how clonotypes are shared among donors. Relative to their counterparts shared across all four donors, non-shared clonotypes exhibited diminished generation probabilities. In the sorted subsets, rarefaction showed sequencing was incomplete despite large depth.

The CDR3 totals 15 residues. Trimming cost V 9 bases and J 1 base; bases outside gene matches: 3. In germline, CDR1 is SNHLY, CDR2 FYNNEI. As regards this clone: Its antigen is still unknown.

Profiled with immunoSEQ multiplex PCR; TCRdb holds only in-frame clones, not every one. The sample carries some 2,100,000 clones, approximately 95% recorded once. The receptor was derived from a man aged 18 to 30 in good health. The rearrangement joins TRBV2 to TRBJ2-2; 12 bases are a match to TRBD2. Input material: naive CD4+ T cells sorted from blood. Specified subset: CD45RA+ positively selected. The CDR3 loop is CARQGLAGNTGELFF. The CDR3 nucleotides are TGTGCCAGACAGGGACTAGCGGGGAACACCGGGGAGCTGTTTTTT.